The sequence of this TCR beta chain was determined in a study of blood T cells in healthy people across ages (dated by TCRdb to between 2014 and 2016). Turning to the overall study: In model experiments, template switching captured about one uniquely barcoded TCR beta cDNA molecule for every two T cells. The study measured age-related changes in TCR beta repertoire diversity using deep sequencing normalized with unique cDNA molecular identifiers. Donors were grouped into four age groups: young (average about 15 years), middle-aged (around 39), aged (approximately 67) and long-lived (82). The study analyzed two additional independent replicas of 1 million unique cDNA reads from the same blood draw for two donors, one aged 18 to 30 and one aged 80 or older. The paper's findings and limits, for the study overall: The CMV infection status of donors was not known, potentially confounding age-related changes in expanded clonotypes. As age increased, observed TCR beta diversity per million T cells dropped in a roughly linear way, and a significant reduction was already evident by age 40. Conclusive comparison of naive and antigen-experienced compartments was prevented by the profiling of bulk unsorted PBMCs. The long-lived group showed more naive CD4+ T cells, fewer expanded clones and increased TCR diversity than the aged group, suggesting age selection. Observed TCR beta diversity correlated strongly with the percentage of naive T cells measured by flow cytometry. Estimates of total diversity based on one million sequenced T cells were regarded as lower bounds and as underestimates.

The donors were under 40 Caucasian individuals from Russia, aged roughly 6 to 100 years, who were systemically healthy. Each donor gave about 11 milliliters of peripheral blood, drawn into EDTA-treated Vacutainer tubes. Ficoll-Paque density-gradient centrifugation was used to isolate PBMCs, with at least 6 million obtained per sample. Total RNA, at least 6 micrograms per sample, was extracted from PBMCs with Trizol reagent. For every donor, an aliquot of PBMCs went through flow cytometry to measure the percentages of naive CD45RAhigh/CD27high T cells. A remark on this clonotype: Its target antigen remains unknown. Base qualities are missing; no much larger clone stands one base away.

Per the germline V gene (reference sequence), DFQATT is the CDR1 and SNEGSKA is the CDR2. Trimmed from V: 3 bases; trimmed from J: 2 bases; junction bases lacking a gene match: 5. The cysteine opens and the phenylalanine closes a CDR3 of 14 amino acids. Only the CDR3 part of the read is kept: 42 bases, read in frame from the first base. The method was 5' RACE. Instrument used: Illumina HiSeq 2500. A second 7 to 11 cycle PCR used a sample-barcoded 5' primer and a J-beta primer mix. A unique molecular identifier was introduced onto each TCR beta cDNA molecule by a template-switch 5' adaptor carrying 12 random nucleotides. Each sample yielded at least 3 million CDR3-containing paired-end reads. All of the RNA was converted into first-strand cDNA using the Mint cDNA synthesis kit, with a TRBC-specific oligonucleotide serving as the primer. Following uracil-DNA glycosylase treatment, all cDNA underwent a first 18-cycle PCR with the universal primers M1SS and BC2_uni_R. From the authors' description of their analysis: Normalization of each sample was performed by random selection of 1 million high-quality reads, each carrying a distinct molecular identifier. Instead of being binned into consensus sequences, reads with shared molecular identifiers were discarded. MiTCR, with a Q25 quality threshold and the strictest error-elimination algorithm, was used for CDR3 identification, clonotype clustering and error correction. A nonparametric unseen species model with Euler transformation was used to estimate a lower bound on total TCR beta diversity. TCRdb reworked the public reads: Q25 trimming with fastp, MiXCR clone assembly, productive beta chains retained. Every distinct CDR3 protein forms one entry, paired with its most common genes and DNA. TCRdb's processing, not the authors' own work, is the source of the V and J calls. The sample table holds hundreds of thousands of distinct CDR3 sequences, of which around 25% were seen once. Around 9.2% of the sample belongs to the ten largest clones.

The sample also formed part of further work on T cells of mothers and their children. The second paper states: Nine systemically healthy Caucasian individuals, comprising three mothers and their six children, were included as donors. cDNA synthesis used all of the extracted RNA, with around 1.4 ug of RNA in each 15 ul reaction. In the second PCR, sample barcodes and 2-4 random nucleotides were introduced via the M1S primer. Each mother yielded over 9.5 million TCR beta CDR3 reads and each child about 3 million reads. Thymic selection shapes the output of TCR recombination in a similar way in related and unrelated pairs, and inherited differences have a minor effect. Normalized repertoire overlap in related mother-child pairs was always slightly higher than in unrelated mother-child pairs, but the difference was never significant. No persistent microchimeric T cell clones were found, with a detection sensitivity of approximately 100 clones per million clonotypes. In the study, deep NGS was used to compare the TCR beta repertoires of mothers and children, and features distinguishing related mother-child pairs from unrelated individuals were sought. Mothers averaged around 40 +/- 4 years of age and children averaged roughly 11 +/- 4 years. Libraries were sequenced on Illumina HiSeq 2000 with 100+100 nt paired-end reads after adapter ligation with NEBNext reagents. To prevent cross-contamination, the mother and child libraries were prepared one month apart and sequenced in separate runs. Between about 500,000 and 2,100,000 distinct TCR beta clonotypes were identified per donor. Naive TCR beta clonotypes were estimated from low-frequency clonotypes matched to each donor's FACS-determined naive share, without sorting.

The sequence is built from TRBV20-1 and TRBJ2-3, with 7 bases aligning to TRBD1. This receptor was obtained from a boy under 18 in good health. The sample was blood. This receptor carries the CDR3 CSARGQTHTDTQYF. The DNA sequence is given as TGCAGTGCTAGGGGACAGACGCACACAGATACGCAGTATTTT.